This T cell receptor beta chain was obtained from a study of blood T cell repertoires in COVID-19. The ends lost 3 bases at V and 8 bases at J; junction bases unmatched: 15. CDR3 size: 17 residues. Germline loops: CDR1 KGHSH, CDR2 LQKENI. Profiling relied on immunoSEQ multiplex PCR, and the TCRdb table lists in-frame clones only, not all of them. The data contain just over 350,000 clones, 75% to 90% of them singletons. Enrolment of Seattle patients took place during active infection, and they were followed longitudinally. The TCR was taken from a woman aged 55-69 years with COVID-19, enrolled during active disease. The rearrangement links TRBV18 to TRBJ2-1, with 8 bases matching TRBD2. Sequencing was done on a sample of peripheral blood. CDR3 residues: CASSPRGSGGGSDEQFF. CDR3 coding DNA: TGTGCCAGCTCACCCCGTGGATCCGGGGGGGGATCGGATGAGCAGTTCTTC. Based on the CDR3 plus reference TRBV18 and TRBJ2-1, the full variable domain is NAGVMQNPRHLVRRRGQEARLRCSPMKGHSHVYWYRQLPEEGLKFMVYLQKENIIDESGMPKERFSAEFPKEGPSILRIQQVVRGDSAAYFCASSPRGSGGGSDEQFFGPGTRLTVL.